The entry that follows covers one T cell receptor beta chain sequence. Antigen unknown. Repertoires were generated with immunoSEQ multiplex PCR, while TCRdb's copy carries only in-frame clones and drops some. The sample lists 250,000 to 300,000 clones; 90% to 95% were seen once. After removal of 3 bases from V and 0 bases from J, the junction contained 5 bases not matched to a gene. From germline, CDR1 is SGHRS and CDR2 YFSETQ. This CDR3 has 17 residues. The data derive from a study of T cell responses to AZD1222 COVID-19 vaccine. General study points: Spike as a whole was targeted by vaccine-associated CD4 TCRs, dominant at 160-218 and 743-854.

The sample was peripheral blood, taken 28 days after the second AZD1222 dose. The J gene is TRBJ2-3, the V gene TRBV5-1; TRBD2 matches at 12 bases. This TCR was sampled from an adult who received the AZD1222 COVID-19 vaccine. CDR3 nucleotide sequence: TGCGCCAGCAGCTCCGGGACTAGCGGGCCAAGCACAGATACGCAGTATTTT. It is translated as CASSSGTSGPSTDTQYF.